The clone carrying this TCR beta chain was seen only a few times. The CDR3 runs 16 residues. Germline-derived CDR1 and CDR2 are SGHVS and FQNEAQ. The V gene end was trimmed by 5 bases and the J gene end by 9 bases; junction bases not matched to a gene: 12. This sample is part of a study of blood T cell repertoires in COVID-19. Overall study context: Sites in the United States, Italy and Spain provided acute and convalescent COVID-19 samples.

Authors' methods: Reference gene primers were amplified, and this amplification served to estimate nucleated cell counts. The protocol was immunoSEQ multiplex PCR, while the TCRdb copy is restricted to in-frame clones and leaves out a portion. The V and J calls and clone size were taken over from that table, and D and trimming were inferred from the DNA. The table records 200,000 to 250,000 clones, less than 90% of them present only once. The receptor's source is a man between 65 and 79 years old with acute or convalescent COVID-19. The V and J genes are TRBV7-8 and TRBJ2-1; TRBD2 matches at 11 bases. The sequencing input was peripheral blood. This chain's CDR3 is CASSPRGSGRAGEQFF. For the CDR3, the DNA is TGTGCCAGCAGCCCTCGGGGTAGCGGGAGGGCCGGTGAGCAGTTCTTC.